The 32 T cell receptor beta chains reported below all come from one sample, sequenced in a study of T-cell reconstitution after alpha-beta-depleted transplantation in children. Preparing the TCRbeta library involved the use of unique molecular identifiers. TCRdb redid the calling of the PCR reads with MiXCR, one entry per CDR3 protein. This sample has around 410,000 distinct CDR3 sequences, with roughly a tenth found just once. Specimen: PBMCs from the stem cell graft donor, collected from the stem cell graft. The origin of the receptors is a human donor who donated a stem cell graft to a child with acute myeloid leukemia.

This clonotype showed up just a few times. The chain employs TRBV29-1 and TRBJ2-1, with TRBD2 identical over 8 bases. The CDR3 extends over 13 amino acids. Germline CDR1 is SQVTM and CDR2 is ANQGSEA. The CDR3 bases are TGCAGTCACTCCGGGGCTAGCGGGAATGAGCAGTTCTTC. As protein: CSHSGASGNEQFF.

This clonotype was seen more than once but under ten times. The chain links TRBV15 to TRBJ2-6, with no clear D. CDR1 and CDR2 (germline): LNHNV, YYDKDF (reference sequence). Trimming removed 4 bases at V and 0 bases at J, with 7 bases between. There are 15 residues in the CDR3. The CDR3 region is CATSMQLSGANVLTF. CDR3 in DNA: TGTGCCACCAGCATGCAGCTCTCTGGGGCCAACGTCCTGACTTTC. The complete variable domain, with remaining parts taken from reference TRBV15 and TRBJ2-6, reads DAMVIQNPRYQVTQFGKPVTLSCSQTLNHNVMYWYQQKSSQAPKLLFHYYDKDFNNEADTPDNFQSRRPNTSFCFLDIRSPGLGDTAMYLCATSMQLSGANVLTFGAGSRLTVL.

This clonotype was detected many times. CDR3 in DNA: TGCAGCGTTCAACAGGGATACGGCAATCAGCCCCAGCATTTT. This codes for CSVQQGYGNQPQHF. The V and J genes are TRBV29-1 and TRBJ1-5, with D tentatively TRBD1 (6 bases). Germline lookup yields CDR1 SQVTM and CDR2 ANQGSEA. The germline V and J ends were trimmed by 5 bases and 2 bases, with 13 bases remaining between them. This CDR3 comprises 14 residues.

This clonotype was detected ten times or more. The chain uses TRBV29-1 and TRBJ2-7; no reliable D call. The CDR3 runs to 18 residues. V lost 4 bases and J lost 1, with 26 bases in between. The germline gives CDR1 SQVTM, CDR2 ANQGSEA. Here the CDR3 reads CSVAAFTHTGVSSYEQYF. DNA of the CDR3: TGCAGCGTTGCTGCGTTCACCCATACGGGCGTAAGTTCCTACGAGCAGTACTTC.

This clonotype was detected only a few times. The chain recombines TRBV7-2 with TRBJ2-3, with 12 bases that match TRBD2. From germline, CDR1 is SGHTA and CDR2 FQGNSA. Trimming removed 5 bases from V and 1 base from J; junction bases left unmatched: 7. The CDR3 is 17 residues long. The CDR3 bases are TGTGCCAGCAGCAAACGGACTAGCGGGGAGCGCACAGATACGCAGTATTTT. Amino acid sequence: CASSKRTSGERTDTQYF.

This rearrangement joins TRBV11-2 to TRBJ2-5, with unresolved D. Germline values: CDR1 SGHAT, CDR2 FQNNGV. CDR3 length: 14 residues. V was cut by 5 bases and J by 5 bases, with 15 bases left in between. CDR3 sequence (DNA): TGTGCCAGCAGCGTCAACTCCGTGGGGGAGACCCAGTACTTC. Amino acids: CASSVNSVGETQYF.

In this sample, this clonotype turned up many times. V and J are TRBV9 and TRBJ2-6; no firm D call. Germline CDR1 SGDLS, CDR2 YYNGEE. This CDR3 region has 15 residues. V was shortened by 0 bases and J by 0 bases, with 4 bases between the two germline ends. CDR3 sequence reads: CASSVGTSGANVLTF. The CDR3, as DNA: TGTGCCAGCAGCGTAGGGACCTCTGGGGCCAACGTCCTGACTTTC.

The chain joins TRBV4-1 to TRBJ1-2; D ambiguous. The CDR3 is 12 residues long. The germline gives CDR1 MGHRA, CDR2 YSYEKL. V lost 6 bases and J 7 bases, leaving 12 bases between the germline ends. For the CDR3, the DNA is TGCGCCAGCAGAGAGACCGGGGTTGGCTACACCTTC. Translation: CASRETGVGYTF.

This clonotype has just a few counts. The chain links TRBV30 to TRBJ1-1; perhaps TRBD1 as D (6 bases). Trimming left V 0 bases short and J 3 bases short, with 17 bases between. The CDR3 has 16 amino acids. CDR1 is GTSNPN and CDR2 is SVGIG in the germline V gene (reference sequence). CDR3 nucleotides: TGTGCCTGGAGTGTTCATGCAGGGGTAGGGGACACTGAAGCTTTCTTT. It is translated as CAWSVHAGVGDTEAFF.

This clonotype was counted a few times. The rearrangement links TRBV7-3 to TRBJ1-1; D remains ambiguous. CDR1 is SGHTA, CDR2 FQGTGA, per germline. CDR3 length: 14 amino acids. Trimming cost V 1 base and J 5 bases, with 11 bases left between them. The CDR3 loop reads CASSLNGEGTEAFF. The CDR3 DNA follows: TGTGCCAGCAGCTTAAACGGTGAAGGAACTGAAGCTTTCTTT.

The V call is TRBV11-2, the J call TRBJ2-3, with D tentatively TRBD2 (5 bases). Trimming left V 5 bases short and J 5 bases short, with 11 bases between. The germline gives CDR1 SGHAT, CDR2 FQNNGV. The CDR3 covers 13 residues. The CDR3 protein is CASSALVVDTQYF. The CDR3 DNA follows: TGTGCCAGCAGCGCACTAGTTGTAGATACGCAGTATTTT.

The chain couples TRBV5-1 to TRBJ1-1; D is perhaps TRBD1 (6 bases). V shed 0 bases and J shed 5 bases, with 11 bases lying between them. Germline V gene lookup returns CDR1 SGHRS and CDR2 YFSETQ. CDR3 length: 14 amino acids. The CDR3, as DNA: TGCGCCAGCAGCTTGGACAGGGTCGGAACTGAAGCTTTCTTT. Translating it yields CASSLDRVGTEAFF.

Comments on this clonotype: The final CDR3 position lacks the conserved phenylalanine or tryptophan, pointing to a likely read error. J is TRBJ2-7 and V is TRBV6-2 or TRBV6-3, with D possibly matching TRBD1 (6 bases). CDR1 is MNHEY and CDR2 is SVGEGT in the germline V gene. The CDR3 is 13 residues long. V gave up 6 bases and J gave up 2 bases, with 11 bases separating them. The CDR3 is CASSRDIPYEQYL. The CDR3, as DNA: TGTGCCAGCAGCCGGGACATTCCCTACGAGCAGTACTTG.

The V call is TRBV5-1, the J call TRBJ2-3; TRBD2 aligns across 7 bases. Trimming cost V 5 bases and J 6 bases; bases outside gene matches: 12. Germline V lookup: CDR1 SGHRS, CDR2 YFSETQ. CDR3 length: 15 residues. For the CDR3, the DNA is TGCGCCAGCAGAAGTGGACTAGTGGATTCGGATACGCAGTATTTT. Its protein is CASRSGLVDSDTQYF. The full variable domain, with the rest looked up from reference TRBV5-1 and TRBJ2-3, is KAGVTQTPRYLIKTRGQQVTLSCSPISGHRSVSWYQQTPGQGLQFLFEYFSETQRNKGNFPGRFSGRQFSNSRSEMNVSTLELGDSALYLCASRSGLVDSDTQYFGPGTRLTVL.

The chain combines TRBV5-6 with TRBJ1-4; tentatively, D is TRBD1 (6 bases). Germline V gene lookup returns CDR1 SGHDT and CDR2 YYEEEE. The CDR3 extends over 14 amino acids. V was cut by 4 bases and J by 7 bases, with 14 bases left in between. For the CDR3, the DNA is TGTGCCAGCAGCCTAAGGGGGTTGAGTGAAAAACTGTTTTTT. This translates into CASSLRGLSEKLFF.

In this sample, this clonotype turned up many times. The CDR3 coding sequence is TGTGCCAGCAGTTGGGGACTAGCGGGAGATAGAGATACGCAGTATTTT. It encodes CASSWGLAGDRDTQYF. The rearrangement joins TRBV12-3 or TRBV12-4 to TRBJ2-3; 14 bases map to TRBD2. With V trimmed by 4 bases and J by 5 bases, 5 bases remained unmatched. The CDR3 spans 16 residues.

The rearrangement links TRBV5-5 to TRBJ1-5, with a tentative D call TRBD1 (5 bases). With 0 bases removed from V and 7 bases from J, the gap between germline ends came to 14 bases. Germline CDR1 SGHKS, CDR2 YYEKEE (reference sequence). This CDR3 has 15 residues. The CDR3 nucleotides are TGTGCCAGCAGCTTGGAGCGTCAGGGCTCGCAGCCCCAGCATTTT. This sequence encodes CASSLERQGSQPQHF.

This clonotype showed up many times. The genes are TRBV20-1 and TRBJ2-1, with 13 bases lining up with TRBD2. Germline CDR1 DFQATT, CDR2 SNEGSKA (reference sequence). This CDR3 contains 20 residues. V lost 1 base to trimming and J lost 0 bases; unmatched junction nucleotides: 12. CDR3 amino acids: CSARGIPGLAGHGSYNEQFF. For the CDR3, the DNA is TGCAGTGCTAGAGGTATACCGGGACTAGCGGGACATGGCTCCTACAATGAGCAGTTCTTC.

This clonotype turned up a few times. The chain carries TRBV7-2 and TRBJ2-1; 9 bases align to TRBD2. The CDR3 runs to 13 residues. The ends lost 5 bases at V and 6 bases at J; junction bases unmatched: 2. The V gene's germline CDR1 is SGHTA and CDR2 FQGNSA. The CDR3 protein is CASSGRGGNEQFF. The CDR3 DNA sequence: TGTGCCAGCAGCGGGCGGGGGGGCAATGAGCAGTTCTTC.

The table lists this clonotype with many counts. This chain uses TRBV20-1 with TRBJ1-1, with D maybe TRBD1 (5 bases). The CDR3 is made up of 12 amino acids. The V gene lost 3 bases and the J gene lost 0 bases, with 5 bases spanning the gap. Germline CDR1 and CDR2: DFQATT and SNEGSKA (reference sequence). The CDR3: CSARTVNTEAFF. CDR3 in DNA: TGCAGTGCTAGGACAGTGAACACTGAAGCTTTCTTT.

The chain couples TRBV7-2 to TRBJ2-1, with D uncertain. Deletions cut 1 base from V and 4 bases from J, with 11 bases between. The CDR3 has 15 amino acids. CDR1 SGHTA and CDR2 FQGNSA come from the germline V gene. This chain's CDR3 is CASSLGGARYNEQFF. CDR3 nucleotides: TGTGCCAGCAGCTTAGGTGGTGCCAGATACAATGAGCAGTTCTTC. The variable domain in full, completed from reference TRBV7-2 and TRBJ2-1, reads GAGVSQSPSNKVTEKGKDVELRCDPISGHTALYWYRQSLGQGLEFLIYFQGNSAPDKSGLPSDRFSAERTGGSVSTLTIQRTQQEDSAVYLCASSLGGARYNEQFFGPGTRLTVL.

The sample holds a few counts of this clonotype. This CDR3 reads CASSQYRDSHSYEQYF. DNA of the CDR3: TGCGCCAGCAGCCAGTACCGGGACTCCCACTCCTACGAGCAGTACTTC. The chain recombines TRBV4-3 with TRBJ2-7; D may be TRBD2 (6 bases). Germline V gene data show CDR1 as LGHNA and CDR2 as YSLEER. This CDR3 is built from 16 residues. The V gene lost 3 bases and the J gene lost 0 bases, with 15 bases spanning the gap.

The V and J genes are TRBV20-1 and TRBJ1-1; 9 bases align to TRBD1. With V trimmed by 5 bases and J by 2 bases, 3 bases remained unmatched. CDR1 DFQATT and CDR2 SNEGSKA come from the germline V gene (reference sequence). The CDR3 is 13 amino acids. CDR3 protein: CSAPTGGNTEAFF. For the CDR3, the DNA is TGCAGTGCTCCGACAGGGGGTAACACTGAAGCTTTCTTT.

In its sample, this clonotype was seen a few times. J is TRBJ1-2 and V is TRBV10-3; TRBD1 aligns across 9 bases. The CDR3 is 14 amino acids. CDR1 is ENHRY, CDR2 SYGVKD, per germline. The V and J ends lost 3 bases and 6 bases, in that order; junction bases with no gene match: 5. CDR3 coding DNA: TGTGCCATCAGTGATTTGGGGACAGGGCATGGCTACACCTTC. Protein: CAISDLGTGHGYTF.

In this sample, this clonotype turned up a few times. The rearrangement joins TRBV4-3 to TRBJ2-7; a weak D match, TRBD1 (5 bases). CDR3 length equals 13 residues. V lost 0 bases, J lost 4 bases, and 7 bases lay in between. Per germline, CDR1 LGHNA and CDR2 YSLEER. This CDR3 reads CASSQDRAYEQYF. The CDR3 DNA is TGCGCCAGCAGCCAAGACAGGGCGTACGAGCAGTACTTC.

The V gene is TRBV4-3, the J gene TRBJ2-7; 7 bases match TRBD2. V trimming: 0 bases; J trimming: 0 bases; junction bases outside the gene matches: 8. This CDR3 is built from 17 residues. Germline-derived CDR1 and CDR2 are LGHNA and YSLEER. DNA of the CDR3: TGCGCCAGCAGCCAAGATCTGGGGACTACCTTCTCCTACGAGCAGTACTTC. This translates into CASSQDLGTTFSYEQYF.

The chain has TRBV20-1 and TRBJ1-1; D unclear. Germline-derived CDR1 and CDR2 are DFQATT and SNEGSKA (reference sequence). Between the trimmed V and J ends, which lost 3 bases and 1 base, there was a span of 9 bases. The CDR3 covers 13 residues. The CDR3 bases are TGCAGTGCTAGGTGGACGGAGAACACTGAAGCTTTCTTT. Translation: CSARWTENTEAFF.

V gene TRBV29-1 combines with J gene TRBJ2-1; D possibly corresponds to TRBD2 (6 bases). This CDR3 comprises 13 residues. The germline gives CDR1 SQVTM, CDR2 ANQGSEA. V was clipped by 4 bases and J by 6 bases, with 13 bases between them. CDR3 sequence: CSVVGGVGNEQFF. The CDR3 coding sequence is TGCAGCGTTGTAGGAGGGGTCGGCAATGAGCAGTTCTTC.

Comment on this clonotype: At one end, the junction sequence differs from germline, possibly due to a read error. This chain connects TRBV12-3 or TRBV12-4 to TRBJ2-4, with D perhaps matching TRBD2 (10 bases). CDR3 length: 18 residues. CDR3 bases: TGTGCCAGCTGTTTAATACTAGCGGGACAGGGAGCCAACAACATTCAGTACTTC. This gives the protein CASCLILAGQGANNIQYF.

The genes are TRBV7-2 and TRBJ2-4, with 14 bases fitting TRBD2. J lost 7 bases, V lost 5 bases, and 4 bases had no gene match. Germline CDR1 and CDR2: SGHTA and FQGNSA. The CDR3 loop spans 15 amino acids. In nucleotides, the CDR3 is TGTGCCAGCAGCCGGACTAGCGGGAGGCGGAACATTCAGTACTTC. It is translated as CASSRTSGRRNIQYF.

This clonotype was detected many times. The chain recombines TRBV6-2 or TRBV6-3 with TRBJ2-1; 10 bases are a match to TRBD1. This CDR3 comprises 14 residues. CDR1 is MNHEY and CDR2 is SVGEGT in the germline V gene. With V trimmed by 2 bases and J by 6 bases, 1 base remained unmatched. The CDR3 spells CASSYGTGVNEQFF. For the CDR3, the DNA is TGTGCCAGCAGTTACGGGACAGGGGTCAATGAGCAGTTCTTC.

The chain combines TRBV20-1 with TRBJ1-1, with D uncertain. The CDR3 consists of 11 residues. The germline CDR1 and CDR2 sequences are DFQATT and SNEGSKA (reference sequence). Trimming left V 1 base short and J 6 bases short, with 6 bases between. The CDR3 DNA follows: TGCAGTGCTAGAGCCCTTCCTGAAGCTTTCTTT. Its translation: CSARALPEAFF.